This entry describes one T cell receptor (beta chain). CDR3 length: 15 amino acids. Trimming at V came to 1 base and at J to 3 bases, leaving 3 bases not matched to a gene. The germline CDR1 and CDR2 sequences are SGHDT and YYEEEE. This sample's TCRbeta library carried unique molecular identifier barcodes. Via MiXCR, TCRdb re-called the PCR reads, giving one row per CDR3 protein. The sample yields 600,000 to 700,000 distinct CDR3 sequences, roughly 15% seen once. These data come from a study of T-cell reconstitution after alpha-beta-depleted transplantation in children. The genes are TRBV5-6 and TRBJ2-2, with TRBD2 matching 7 bases. The sequence derives from a human donor who donated a stem cell graft to a child with acute myeloid leukemia. Source: PBMCs from the stem cell graft donor, taken from the stem cell graft. CDR3 sequence: CASSLPGRDTGELFF. CDR3 DNA sequence: TGTGCCAGCAGCTTGCCAGGGAGGGACACCGGGGAGCTGTTTTTT.